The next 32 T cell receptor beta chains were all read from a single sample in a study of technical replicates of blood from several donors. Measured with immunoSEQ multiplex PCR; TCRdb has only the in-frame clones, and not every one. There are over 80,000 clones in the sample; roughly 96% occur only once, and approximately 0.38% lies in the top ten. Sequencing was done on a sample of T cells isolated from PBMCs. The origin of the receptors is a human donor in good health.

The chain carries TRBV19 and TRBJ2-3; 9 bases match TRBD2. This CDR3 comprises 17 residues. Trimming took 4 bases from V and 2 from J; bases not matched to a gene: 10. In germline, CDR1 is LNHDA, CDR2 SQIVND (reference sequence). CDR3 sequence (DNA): TGTGCCAGTAGTACGATGGTGGCTAGCGGGATCACAGATACGCAGTATTTT. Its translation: CASSTMVASGITDTQYF. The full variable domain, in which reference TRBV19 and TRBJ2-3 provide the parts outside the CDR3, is DGGITQSPKYLFRKEGQNVTLSCEQNLNHDAMYWYRQDPGQGLRLIYYSQIVNDFQKGDIAEGYSVSREKKESFPLTVTSAQKNPTAFYLCASSTMVASGITDTQYFGPGTRLTVL.

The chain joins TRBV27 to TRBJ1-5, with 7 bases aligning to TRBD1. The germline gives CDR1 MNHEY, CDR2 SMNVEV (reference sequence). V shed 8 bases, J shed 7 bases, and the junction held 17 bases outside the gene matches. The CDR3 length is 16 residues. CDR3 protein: CASAPSLGTAIQPQHF. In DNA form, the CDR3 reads TGTGCCAGCGCCCCATCCTTGGGGACAGCAATCCAGCCCCAGCATTTT.

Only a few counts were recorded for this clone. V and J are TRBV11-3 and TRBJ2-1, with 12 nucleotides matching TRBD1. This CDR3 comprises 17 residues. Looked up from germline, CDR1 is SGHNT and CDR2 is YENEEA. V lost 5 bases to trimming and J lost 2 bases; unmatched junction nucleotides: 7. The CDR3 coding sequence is TGTGCCAGCAGCCCGGGACAGGGGGCGAAGACCTACAATGAGCAGTTCTTC. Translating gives CASSPGQGAKTYNEQFF.

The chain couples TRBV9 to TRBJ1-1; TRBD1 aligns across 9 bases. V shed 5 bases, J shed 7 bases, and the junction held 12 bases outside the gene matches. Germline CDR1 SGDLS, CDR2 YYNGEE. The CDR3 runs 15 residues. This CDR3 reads CASSHPGQGGYEAFF. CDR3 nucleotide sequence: TGTGCCAGCAGTCATCCGGGACAGGGAGGGTATGAAGCTTTCTTT.

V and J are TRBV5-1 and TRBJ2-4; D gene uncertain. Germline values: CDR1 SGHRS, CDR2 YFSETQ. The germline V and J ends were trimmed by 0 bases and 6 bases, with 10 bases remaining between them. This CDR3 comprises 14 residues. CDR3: CASSLDRVLNIQYF. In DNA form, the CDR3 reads TGCGCCAGCAGCTTGGACCGGGTATTAAACATTCAGTACTTC.

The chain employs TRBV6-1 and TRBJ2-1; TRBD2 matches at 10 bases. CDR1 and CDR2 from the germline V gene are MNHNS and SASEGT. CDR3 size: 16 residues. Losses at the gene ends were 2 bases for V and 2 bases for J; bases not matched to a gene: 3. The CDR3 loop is CASSEIGLAAYNEQFF. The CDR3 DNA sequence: TGTGCCAGCAGTGAAATAGGACTAGCGGCCTACAATGAGCAGTTCTTC.

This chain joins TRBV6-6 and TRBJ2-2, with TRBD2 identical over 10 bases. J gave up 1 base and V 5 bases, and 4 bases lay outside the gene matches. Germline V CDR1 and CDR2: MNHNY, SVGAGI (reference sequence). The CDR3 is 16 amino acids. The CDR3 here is CASSTRTSGNTGELFF. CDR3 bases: TGTGCCAGCAGTACCCGGACTAGCGGGAACACCGGGGAGCTGTTTTTT.

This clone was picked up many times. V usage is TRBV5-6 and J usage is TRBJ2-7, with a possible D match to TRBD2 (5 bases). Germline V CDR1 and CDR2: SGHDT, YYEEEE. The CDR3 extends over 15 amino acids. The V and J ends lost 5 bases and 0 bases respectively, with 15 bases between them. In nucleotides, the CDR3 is TGTGCCAGCAGGTTAAGCAGCGGAGGCTCCTACGAGCAGTACTTC. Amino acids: CASRLSSGGSYEQYF.

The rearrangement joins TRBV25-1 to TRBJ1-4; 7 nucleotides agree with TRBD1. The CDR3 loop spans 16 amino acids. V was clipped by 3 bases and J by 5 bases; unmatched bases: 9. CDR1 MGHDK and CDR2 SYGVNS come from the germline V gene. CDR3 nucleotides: TGTGCCAGCAGTGAGATCTCAGGGGGAGCGAATGAAAAACTGTTTTTT. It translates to CASSEISGGANEKLFF.

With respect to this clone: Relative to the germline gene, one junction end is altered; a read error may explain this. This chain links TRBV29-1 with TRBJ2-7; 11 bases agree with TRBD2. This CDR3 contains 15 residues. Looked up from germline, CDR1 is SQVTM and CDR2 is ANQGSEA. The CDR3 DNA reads TGCAGCGTGGAAGGACTAGCGGGCGCCTCCTACGAGCAGTACTTC. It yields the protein CSVEGLAGASYEQYF.

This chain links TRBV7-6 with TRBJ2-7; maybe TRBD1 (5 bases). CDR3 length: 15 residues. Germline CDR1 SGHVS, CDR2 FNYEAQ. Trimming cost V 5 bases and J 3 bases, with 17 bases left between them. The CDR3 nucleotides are TGTGCCAGCAGCAAAAGTCTGGGTAGGGGCTACGAGCAGTACTTC. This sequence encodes CASSKSLGRGYEQYF.

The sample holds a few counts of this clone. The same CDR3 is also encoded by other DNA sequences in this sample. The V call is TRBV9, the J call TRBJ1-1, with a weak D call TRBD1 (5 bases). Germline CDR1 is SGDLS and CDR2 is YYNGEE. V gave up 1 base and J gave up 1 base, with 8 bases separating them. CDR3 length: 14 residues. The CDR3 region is CASSVLDRNTEAFF. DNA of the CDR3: TGTGCCAGCAGCGTATTAGACAGGAACACTGAAGCTTTCTTT.

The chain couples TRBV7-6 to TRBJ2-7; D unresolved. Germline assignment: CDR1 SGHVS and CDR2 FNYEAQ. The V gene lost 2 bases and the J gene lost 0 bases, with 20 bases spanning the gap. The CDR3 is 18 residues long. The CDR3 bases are TGTGCCAGCAGCTTAAACTATCGGCGGAGCCTGAGCTCCTACGAGCAGTACTTC. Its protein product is CASSLNYRRSLSSYEQYF. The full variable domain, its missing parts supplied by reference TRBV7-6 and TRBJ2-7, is GAGVSQSPRYKVTKRGQDVALRCDPISGHVSLYWYRQALGQGPEFLTYFNYEAQQDKSGLPNDRFSAERPEGSISTLTIQRTEQRDSAMYRCASSLNYRRSLSSYEQYFGPGTRLTVT.

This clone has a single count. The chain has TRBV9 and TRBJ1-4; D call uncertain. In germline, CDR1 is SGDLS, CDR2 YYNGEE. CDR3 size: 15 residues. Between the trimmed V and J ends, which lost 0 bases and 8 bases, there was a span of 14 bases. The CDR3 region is CASSVVSASGEKLFF. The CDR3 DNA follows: TGTGCCAGCAGCGTAGTTTCGGCATCGGGGGAAAAACTGTTTTTT.

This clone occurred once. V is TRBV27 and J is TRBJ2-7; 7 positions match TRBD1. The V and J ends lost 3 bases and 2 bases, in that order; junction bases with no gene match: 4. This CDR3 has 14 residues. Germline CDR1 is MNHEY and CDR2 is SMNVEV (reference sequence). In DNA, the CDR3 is TGTGCCAGCAGTTTCGGGACAGCGACCTACGAGCAGTACTTC. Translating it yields CASSFGTATYEQYF.

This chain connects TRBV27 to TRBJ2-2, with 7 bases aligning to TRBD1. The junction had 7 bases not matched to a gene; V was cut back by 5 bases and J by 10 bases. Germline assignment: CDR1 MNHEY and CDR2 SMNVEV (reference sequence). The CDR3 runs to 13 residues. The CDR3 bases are TGTGCCAGCAGTCCTGACAGGGCGGAGGAGCTGTTTTTT. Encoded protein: CASSPDRAEELFF.

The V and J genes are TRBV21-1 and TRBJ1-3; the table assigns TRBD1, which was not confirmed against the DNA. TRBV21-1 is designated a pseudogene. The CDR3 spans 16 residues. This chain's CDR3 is CASSKTSLQLGNTIYF. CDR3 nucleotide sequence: TGTGCCAGCAGCAAGACATCCCTACAACTTGGAAACACCATATATTTT.

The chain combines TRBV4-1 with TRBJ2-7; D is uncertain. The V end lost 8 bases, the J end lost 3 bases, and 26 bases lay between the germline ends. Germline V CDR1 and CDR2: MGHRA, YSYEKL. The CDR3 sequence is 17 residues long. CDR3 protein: CASRYLIDHWRHYEQYF. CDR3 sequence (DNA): TGCGCCAGCCGGTACCTTATAGACCACTGGCGGCACTACGAGCAGTACTTC.

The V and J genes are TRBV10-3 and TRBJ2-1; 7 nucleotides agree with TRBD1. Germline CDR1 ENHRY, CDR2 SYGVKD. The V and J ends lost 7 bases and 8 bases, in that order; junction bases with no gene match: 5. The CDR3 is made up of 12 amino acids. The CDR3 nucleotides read TGTGCCATCACCCCTGACAGGGATGAGCAGTTCTTC. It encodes CAITPDRDEQFF.

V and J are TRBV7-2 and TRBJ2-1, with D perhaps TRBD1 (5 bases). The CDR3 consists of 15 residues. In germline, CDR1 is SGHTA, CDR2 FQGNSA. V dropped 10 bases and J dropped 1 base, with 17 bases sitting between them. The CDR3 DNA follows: TGTGCCACCCAGGGTTATACGGGTTCCTACAATGAGCAGTTCTTC. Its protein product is CATQGYTGSYNEQFF.

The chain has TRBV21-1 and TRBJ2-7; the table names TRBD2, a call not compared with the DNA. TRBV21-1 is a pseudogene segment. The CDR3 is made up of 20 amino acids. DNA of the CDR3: TGTGCCAGCAGCAAAGATGAGGCAGCTCAACCGGGACTGCTACCCTACGAGCAGTACTTC. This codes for CASSKDEAAQPGLLPYEQYF.

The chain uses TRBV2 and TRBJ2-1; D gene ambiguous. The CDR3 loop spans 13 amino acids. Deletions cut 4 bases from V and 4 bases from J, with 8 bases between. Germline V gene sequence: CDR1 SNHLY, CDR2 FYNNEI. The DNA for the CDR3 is TGTGCCAGCAGTGCTGAGTTTTACAATGAGCAGTTCTTC. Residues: CASSAEFYNEQFF.

The CDR3 nucleotides are TGTGCCAGCAGTATTACCGGGACAGGGTACCACGAGCAGTACTTC. Translation: CASSITGTGYHEQYF. The rearrangement uses TRBV27 and TRBJ2-7; 9 nucleotides agree with TRBD1. The germline CDR1 and CDR2 sequences are MNHEY and SMNVEV (reference sequence). CDR3 size: 15 residues. V gave up 5 bases and J gave up 5 bases; unmatched junction bases: 10.

The CDR3 DNA sequence: TGCGCCAGCAGCAAAGACAGGTCGAGAGAGACCCAGTACTTC. It is translated as CASSKDRSRETQYF. The chain employs TRBV10-2 and TRBJ2-5, with D possibly being TRBD1 (6 bases). This CDR3 comprises 14 residues. V lost 6 bases and J 4 bases, leaving 15 bases between the germline ends. Germline CDR1 and CDR2: WSHSY and SAAADI.

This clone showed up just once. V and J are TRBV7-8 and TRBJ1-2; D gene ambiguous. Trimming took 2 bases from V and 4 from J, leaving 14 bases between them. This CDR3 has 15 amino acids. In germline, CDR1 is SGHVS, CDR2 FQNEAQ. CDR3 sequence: CASSLSGNTPYGYTF. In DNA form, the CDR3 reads TGTGCCAGCAGCTTATCCGGTAATACTCCCTATGGCTACACCTTC.

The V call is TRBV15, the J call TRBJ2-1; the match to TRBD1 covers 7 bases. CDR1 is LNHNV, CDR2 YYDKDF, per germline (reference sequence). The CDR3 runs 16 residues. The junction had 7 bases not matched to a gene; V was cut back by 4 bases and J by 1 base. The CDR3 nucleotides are TGTGCCACCAGCACGCAAGGACAGGCGTCCTACAATGAGCAGTTCTTC. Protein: CATSTQGQASYNEQFF.

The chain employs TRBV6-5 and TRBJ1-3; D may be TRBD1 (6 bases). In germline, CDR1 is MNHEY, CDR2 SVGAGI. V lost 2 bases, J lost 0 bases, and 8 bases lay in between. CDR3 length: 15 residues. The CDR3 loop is CASSYQGYSGNTIYF. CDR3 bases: TGTGCCAGCAGTTACCAGGGGTACTCTGGAAACACCATATATTTT.

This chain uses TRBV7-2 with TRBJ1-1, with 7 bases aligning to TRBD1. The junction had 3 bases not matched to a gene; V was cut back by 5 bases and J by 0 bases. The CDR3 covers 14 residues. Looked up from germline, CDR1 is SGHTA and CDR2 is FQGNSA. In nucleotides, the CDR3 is TGTGCCAGCAGCCGGGGACAGATGAACACTGAAGCTTTCTTT. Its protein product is CASSRGQMNTEAFF. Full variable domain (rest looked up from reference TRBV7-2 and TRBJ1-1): GAGVSQSPSNKVTEKGKDVELRCDPISGHTALYWYRQSLGQGLEFLIYFQGNSAPDKSGLPSDRFSAERTGGSVSTLTIQRTQQEDSAVYLCASSRGQMNTEAFFGQGTRLTVV.

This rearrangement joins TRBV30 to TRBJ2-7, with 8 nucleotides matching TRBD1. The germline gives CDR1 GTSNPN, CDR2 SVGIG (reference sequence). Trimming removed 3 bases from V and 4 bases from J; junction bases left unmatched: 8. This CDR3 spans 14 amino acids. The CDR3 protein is CAWSLRDRSYEQYF. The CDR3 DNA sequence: TGTGCCTGGAGCCTCCGGGACAGGAGTTACGAGCAGTACTTC.

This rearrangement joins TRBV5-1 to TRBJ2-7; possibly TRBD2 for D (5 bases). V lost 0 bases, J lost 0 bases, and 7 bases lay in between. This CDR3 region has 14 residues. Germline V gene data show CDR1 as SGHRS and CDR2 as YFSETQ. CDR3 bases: TGCGCCAGCAGCTTGGAAGGACTCTCCTACGAGCAGTACTTC. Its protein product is CASSLEGLSYEQYF. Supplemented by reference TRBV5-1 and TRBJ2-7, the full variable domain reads KAGVTQTPRYLIKTRGQQVTLSCSPISGHRSVSWYQQTPGQGLQFLFEYFSETQRNKGNFPGRFSGRQFSNSRSEMNVSTLELGDSALYLCASSLEGLSYEQYFGPGTRLTVT.

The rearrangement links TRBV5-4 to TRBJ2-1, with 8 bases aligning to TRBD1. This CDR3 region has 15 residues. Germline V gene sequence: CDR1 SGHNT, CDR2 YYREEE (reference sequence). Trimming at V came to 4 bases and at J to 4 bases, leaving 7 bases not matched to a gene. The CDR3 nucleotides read TGTGCCAGCAGCCCCGACAGGGGCCTATACAATGAGCAGTTCTTC. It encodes CASSPDRGLYNEQFF.

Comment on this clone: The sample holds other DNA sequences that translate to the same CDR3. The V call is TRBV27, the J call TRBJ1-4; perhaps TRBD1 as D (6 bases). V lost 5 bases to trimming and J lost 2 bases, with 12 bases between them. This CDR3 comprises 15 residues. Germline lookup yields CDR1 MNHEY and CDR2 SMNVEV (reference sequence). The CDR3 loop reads CASSKKGGTNEKLFF. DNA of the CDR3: TGTGCCAGCAGTAAGAAGGGGGGGACTAATGAAAAACTGTTTTTT.